This T cell receptor beta chain was sequenced in a study of blood T cell repertoires in COVID-19. Turning to the study itself: The samples span acute and convalescent COVID-19 from the United States, Italy and Spain. The cDNA or gDNA used as material had been derived from T cells, B-cell-depleted T cells, or PBMCs.

As concerns this clone: Additional DNA sequences in this sample encode the identical CDR3.

Original processing methods: Amplification of reference gene primers provided the estimated nucleated cell counts. Repertoires were generated with immunoSEQ multiplex PCR, while TCRdb's copy carries only in-frame clones and drops some. That table gives V, J and clone size, and the DNA gave D and trimming. The sample lists over 150,000 clones; 70% to 90% were seen once. CDR1 and CDR2 from the germline V gene are SGHRS and YFSETQ. The CDR3 extends over 14 amino acids. V was pared by 0 bases and J by 7 bases, with 11 bases between. This TCR was recovered from a man aged 25 to 45 with acute or convalescent COVID-19. Specimen: peripheral blood. The V gene is TRBV5-1, the J gene TRBJ2-1; a possible D gene is TRBD2 (5 bases). CDR3 sequence reads: CASSLVGGYNEQFF. CDR3 DNA sequence: TGCGCCAGCAGCTTGGTCGGAGGCTATAATGAGCAGTTCTTC.